This TCR beta chain was sequenced for a study of long-term antiretroviral therapy in people with HIV. At survey level, the immunoSEQ assay was run in its v3.0 version. Using immunoSEQ multiplex PCR, the repertoire was profiled, and TCRdb retains in-frame clones only, with some absent. The repertoire includes about 7,100 clones, about 84% of them detected once, and roughly 13% sits in the top ten. V lost 5 bases, J lost 7 bases, and 14 bases lay in between. The germline gives CDR1 SGHTA, CDR2 FQGNSA. The CDR3 runs to 14 residues. This chain connects TRBV7-2 to TRBJ1-4, with a weak D call TRBD1 (5 bases). The material sequenced was unsorted PBMCs, taken 2.5 to 2.7 years before starting antiretroviral therapy. The sequence derives from a middle-aged man with HIV. In nucleotides, the CDR3 is TGTGCCAGCAGCCCTAGTAGGGGTGGTGAAAAACTGTTTTTT. Its translation: CASSPSRGGEKLFF.